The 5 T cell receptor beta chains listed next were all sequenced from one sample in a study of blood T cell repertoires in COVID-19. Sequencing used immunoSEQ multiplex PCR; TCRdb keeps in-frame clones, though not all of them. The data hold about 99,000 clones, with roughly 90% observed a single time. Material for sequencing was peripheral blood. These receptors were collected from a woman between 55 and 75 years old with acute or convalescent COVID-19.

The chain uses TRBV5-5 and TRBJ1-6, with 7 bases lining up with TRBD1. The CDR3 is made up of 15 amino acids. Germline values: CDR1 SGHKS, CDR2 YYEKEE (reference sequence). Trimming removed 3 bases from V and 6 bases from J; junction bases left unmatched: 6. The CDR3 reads CASSSTRQGNSPLHF. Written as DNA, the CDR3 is TGTGCCAGCAGCTCAACCCGACAGGGTAATTCACCCCTCCACTTT. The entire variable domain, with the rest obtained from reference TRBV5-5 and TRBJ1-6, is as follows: DAGVTQSPTHLIKTRGQQVTLRCSPISGHKSVSWYQQVLGQGPQFIFQYYEKEERGRGNFPDRFSARQFPNYSSELNVNALLLGDSALYLCASSSTRQGNSPLHFGNGTRLTVT.

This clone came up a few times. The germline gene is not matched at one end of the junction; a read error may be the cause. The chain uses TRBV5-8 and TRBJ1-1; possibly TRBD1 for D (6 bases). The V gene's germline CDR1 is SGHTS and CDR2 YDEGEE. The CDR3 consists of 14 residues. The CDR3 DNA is TGTGCCAGCAGCTTGAGGACGGTGACAGGCCCTGGGATCTTT. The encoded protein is CASSLRTVTGPGIF. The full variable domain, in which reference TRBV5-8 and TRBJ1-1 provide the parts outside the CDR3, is EAGVTQSPTHLIKTRGQQATLRCSPISGHTSVYWYQQALGLGLQFLLWYDEGEERNRGNFPPRFSGRQFPNYSSELNVNALELEDSALYLCASSLRTVTGPGIFGQGTRLTVV.

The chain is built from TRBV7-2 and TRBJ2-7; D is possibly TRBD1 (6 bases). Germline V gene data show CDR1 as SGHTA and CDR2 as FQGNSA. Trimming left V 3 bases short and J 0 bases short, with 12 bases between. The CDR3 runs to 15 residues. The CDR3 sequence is CASSLRQVSSYEQYF. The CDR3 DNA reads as TGTGCCAGCAGCTTGAGACAGGTTAGCTCCTACGAGCAGTACTTC.

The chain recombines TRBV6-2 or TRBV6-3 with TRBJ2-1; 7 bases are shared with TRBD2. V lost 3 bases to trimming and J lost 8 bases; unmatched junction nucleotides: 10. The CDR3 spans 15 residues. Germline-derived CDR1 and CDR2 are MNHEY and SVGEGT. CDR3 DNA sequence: TGTGCCAGCAGTTATGGCGGGAGTAATAGCGATGAGCAGTTCTTC. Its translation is CASSYGGSNSDEQFF.

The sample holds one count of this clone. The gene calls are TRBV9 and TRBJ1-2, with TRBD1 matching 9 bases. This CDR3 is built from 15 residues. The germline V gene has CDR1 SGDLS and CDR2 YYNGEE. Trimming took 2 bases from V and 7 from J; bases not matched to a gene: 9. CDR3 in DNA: TGTGCCAGCAGCGTTGATCCGGGACAGGGTTTTGGCTACACCTTC. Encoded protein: CASSVDPGQGFGYTF. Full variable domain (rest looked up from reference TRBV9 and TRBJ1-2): DSGVTQTPKHLITATGQRVTLRCSPRSGDLSVYWYQQSLDQGLQFLIQYYNGEERAKGNILERFSAQQFPDLHSELNLSSLELGDSALYFCASSVDPGQGFGYTFGSGTRLTVV.